This T cell receptor beta chain was recorded in a study of blood T cell repertoires in COVID-19. Study overall: COVID-19 samples from acute and convalescent phases originated in the United States, Italy and Spain. T cells, B-cell-depleted T cells, or PBMCs supplied cDNA or gDNA.

Looked up from germline, CDR1 is MNHNY and CDR2 is SVGAGI (reference sequence). V was clipped by 5 bases and J by 5 bases, with 15 bases between them. The CDR3 is 15 amino acids. Original processing methods: Amplifying reference gene primers gave estimates of nucleated cell counts. Data came from immunoSEQ multiplex PCR; TCRdb stores just in-frame clones and leaves some out. V, J and clone size were drawn from that table, and D and trimming were deduced from the DNA. The sample has 250,000 to 400,000 clones, roughly 84% seen once; the top ten hold 1%. The TCR comes from a man aged 50 to 59 with active or convalescent COVID-19. The V call is TRBV6-6, the J call TRBJ2-2, with D possibly matching TRBD1 (5 bases). Material: peripheral blood. The CDR3 sequence: CASSGWDYRTGELFF. The CDR3 region has the DNA TGTGCCAGCAGTGGCTGGGATTACAGGACCGGGGAGCTGTTTTTT.